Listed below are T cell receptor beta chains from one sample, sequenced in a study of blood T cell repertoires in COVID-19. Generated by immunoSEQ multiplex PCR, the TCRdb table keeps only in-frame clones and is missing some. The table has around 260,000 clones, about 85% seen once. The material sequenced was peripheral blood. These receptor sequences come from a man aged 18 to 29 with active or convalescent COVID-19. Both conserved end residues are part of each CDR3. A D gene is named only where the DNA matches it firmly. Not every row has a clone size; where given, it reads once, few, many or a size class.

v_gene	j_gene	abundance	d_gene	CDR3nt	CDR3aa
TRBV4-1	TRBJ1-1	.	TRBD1	TGCGCCAGCAGCCAAGAGGTAGTGGCAGGGGGAAGGAACACTGAAGCTTTCTTT	CASSQEVVAGGRNTEAFF
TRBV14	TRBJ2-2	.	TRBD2	TGTGCCAGCAGCCCGGAATCGGGGGGTTCCGGGGAGCTGTTTTTT	CASSPESGGSGELFF
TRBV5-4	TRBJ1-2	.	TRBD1	TGTGCCAGCAGCACGACAGGGCCCTATGGCTACACCTTC	CASSTTGPYGYTF
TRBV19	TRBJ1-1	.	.	TGTGCCAGTTCGGGGGGGCTGCACACTGAAGCTTTCTTT	CASSGGLHTEAFF
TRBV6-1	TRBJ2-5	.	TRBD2	TGTGCCAGCAGTGAACGCAGGGAGGGTGGTGGGACCCAGTACTTC	CASSERREGGGTQYF
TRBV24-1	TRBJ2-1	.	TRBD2	TGTGCCACCAGTGAGCCTGCTAGCGGGAGTGGCGATGAGCAGTTCTTC	CATSEPASGSGDEQFF
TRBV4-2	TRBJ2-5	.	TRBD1	TGTGCCAGCAGCCAAGCAACTGGACAGGTAGAGACCCAGTACTTC	CASSQATGQVETQYF
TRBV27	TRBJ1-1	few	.	TGTGCCAGCAGTTCGGGGGGCGCGGGGACTGAAGCTTTCTTT	CASSSGGAGTEAFF
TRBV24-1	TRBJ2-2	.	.	TGTGCCACCAGTGCAACGCGAGCTTTGACTACGAACACCGGGGAGCTGTTTTTT	CATSATRALTTNTGELFF
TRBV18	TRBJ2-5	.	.	TGTGCCAGCTCACCACCGAGCCTAGAGGGGACCCAGTACTTC	CASSPPSLEGTQYF
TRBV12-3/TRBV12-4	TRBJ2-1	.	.	TGTGCCAGCAGTTTGCGAGACAATGAGCAGTTCTTC	CASSLRDNEQFF
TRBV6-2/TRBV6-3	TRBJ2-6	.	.	TGTGCCAGCAGTCGTATAGCTACTGGGGCCAACGTCCTGACTTTC	CASSRIATGANVLTF
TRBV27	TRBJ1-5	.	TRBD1	TGTGCCAGCAGTGGCCCGGGACAGGGCAATCAGCCCCAGCATTTT	CASSGPGQGNQPQHF
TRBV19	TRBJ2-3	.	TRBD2	TGTGCCAGTAGTATGGGGGCGGGAGGGTCAGATACGCAGTATTTT	CASSMGAGGSDTQYF
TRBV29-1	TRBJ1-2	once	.	TGCAGCGTTGAGAGGGTTGGTGGCTACACCTTC	CSVERVGGYTF
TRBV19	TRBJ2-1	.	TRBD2	TGTGCCAGTAGTATAGCAGCGGGGGGTTACAATGAGCAGTTCTTC	CASSIAAGGYNEQFF
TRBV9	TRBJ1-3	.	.	TGTGCCAGCAGCGTAGGAGAGGCAGCTTACTCTGGAAACACCATATATTTT	CASSVGEAAYSGNTIYF
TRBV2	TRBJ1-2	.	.	TGTGCCAGCAGTGGGGAGGGCTATGGCTACACCTTC	CASSGEGYGYTF
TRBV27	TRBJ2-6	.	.	TGTGCCAGCAGTTTATCCCCTCCAGGATCCTCTGGGGCCAACGTCCTGACTTTC	CASSLSPPGSSGANVLTF
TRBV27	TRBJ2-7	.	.	TGTGCCAGCAAAGCGACAGGTTCGGGGAACGAGCAGTACTTC	CASKATGSGNEQYF
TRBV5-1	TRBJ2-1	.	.	TGCGCCAGCACCAGGGGCTTGGAGCAGTTCTTC	CASTRGLEQFF
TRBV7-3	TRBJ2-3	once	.	TGTGCCAGCAGCCCGCAGGGTGTTACAGATACGCAGTATTTT	CASSPQGVTDTQYF
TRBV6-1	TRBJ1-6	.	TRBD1	TGTGCCAGCAGTGAAAGACAGGGGTTTAATTCACCCCTCCACTTT	CASSERQGFNSPLHF
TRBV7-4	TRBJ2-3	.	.	TGTGCCAGCAGCCGCATGGTCACACCAGATACGCAGTATTTT	CASSRMVTPDTQYF
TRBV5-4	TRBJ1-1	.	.	TGTGCCAGCAGCTTGGGGGGGGTTTCGGGCGTCACTGAAGCTTTCTTT	CASSLGGVSGVTEAFF
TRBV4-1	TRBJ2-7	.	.	TGCGCCAGCAGCCAAGACTCGACGGGGGTGAGCTCCTACGAGCAGTACTTC	CASSQDSTGVSSYEQYF
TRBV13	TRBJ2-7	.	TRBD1	TGTGCCAGCAGTTTTTCGGACAGGGCCTACGAGCAGTACTTC	CASSFSDRAYEQYF
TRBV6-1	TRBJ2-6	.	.	TGTGCCAGCAGTGAATGGGCCCTCCAGGCCACTGGGGCCAACGTCCTGACTTTC	CASSEWALQATGANVLTF
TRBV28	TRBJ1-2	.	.	TGTGCCAGCAGCAAAGGGACTCTACGTGGCTACACCTTC	CASSKGTLRGYTF
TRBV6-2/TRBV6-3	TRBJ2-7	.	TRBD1	TGTGCCAGCAGTTACTCATCGAAGGTTCCGGGACAGCTCTACGAGCAGTACTTC	CASSYSSKVPGQLYEQYF
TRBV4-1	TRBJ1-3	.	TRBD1	TGCGCCAGCAGCCACCAGACAGGGCTAGATTCTGGAAACACCATATATTTT	CASSHQTGLDSGNTIYF
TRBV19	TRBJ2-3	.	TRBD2	TGTGCCAGTCGACTAGCGGTCCTCACAGATACGCAGTATTTT	CASRLAVLTDTQYF
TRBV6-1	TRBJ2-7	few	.	TGTGCCAGCAGTGAAGTGGGGGGGGGCGGCTCCTACGAGCAGTACTTC	CASSEVGGGGSYEQYF
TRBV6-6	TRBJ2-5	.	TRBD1	TGTGCCAGCACCCCCGCAGGGGGTAGCCCAGAGACCCAGTACTTC	CASTPAGGSPETQYF
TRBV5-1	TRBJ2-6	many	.	TGCGCCAGCAGCTACTTAGATGCCGGGGCCAACGTCCTGACTTTC	CASSYLDAGANVLTF
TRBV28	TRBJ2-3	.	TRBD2	TGTGCCAGCAGTTCCGGGACTAGCGGGAGGGCTAGCACAGATACGCAGTATTTT	CASSSGTSGRASTDTQYF
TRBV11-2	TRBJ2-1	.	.	TGTGCCAGCAGCCCGACCGGAGGCTCCTACAATGAGCAGTTCTTC	CASSPTGGSYNEQFF
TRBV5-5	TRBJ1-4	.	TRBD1	TGTGCCAGCGCTCGACAGGGATCTAATGAAAAACTGTTTTTT	CASARQGSNEKLFF
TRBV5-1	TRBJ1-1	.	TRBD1	TGCGCCAGCAGCTTGAGCGGGACAGGGGCTCACACTGAAGCTTTCTTT	CASSLSGTGAHTEAFF
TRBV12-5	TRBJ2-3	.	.	TGTGCTAGTGGTTTTAGTAGTCCACGCACAGATACGCAGTATTTT	CASGFSSPRTDTQYF
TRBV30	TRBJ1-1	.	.	TGTGCCTGGTCCTCCCAGGCTGAAGCTTTCTTT	CAWSSQAEAFF
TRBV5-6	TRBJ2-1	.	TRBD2	TGTGCCAGCAGCACGGGGAGGGGCAAGGGGAATGAGCAGTTCTTC	CASSTGRGKGNEQFF
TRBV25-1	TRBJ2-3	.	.	TGTGCCAGCAGTGACTTACCAGGGGAAGGTACGCAGTATTTT	CASSDLPGEGTQYF
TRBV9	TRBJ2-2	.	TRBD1	TGTGCCAGCAGCGGTGTTCCCCCGGGACAGGGGGTCAGGGAGCTGTTTTTT	CASSGVPPGQGVRELFF
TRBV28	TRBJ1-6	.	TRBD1	TGTGCCAGCAGGTTCATAAGGTCCAGGGGGCATTCACCCCTCCACTTT	CASRFIRSRGHSPLHF
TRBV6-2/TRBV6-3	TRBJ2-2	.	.	TGTGCCAGCAGTCTAGGTTCCGGGGAGCTGTTTTTT	CASSLGSGELFF
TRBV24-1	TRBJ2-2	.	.	TGTGCCACCAGTGATTTCCAGACACTGAACACCGGGGAGCTGTTTTTT	CATSDFQTLNTGELFF
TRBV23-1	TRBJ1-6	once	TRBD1	TGCGCCAGCAGTCAATGGACAGGAGGGAAGTCACCCCTCCACTTT	CASSQWTGGKSPLHF
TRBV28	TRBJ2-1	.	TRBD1	TGTGCCAGCAGTTTCCGCGGGACAGGCTACAATGAGCAGTTCTTC	CASSFRGTGYNEQFF
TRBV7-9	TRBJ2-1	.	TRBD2	TGTGCCAGCAGCTTACAGAGCGGGAGCGCGGAGCAGTTCTTC	CASSLQSGSAEQFF
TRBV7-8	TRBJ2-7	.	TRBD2	TGTGCCAGCAGCTTAGGGACTAGCGGGAGTAGCGAGCAGTACTTC	CASSLGTSGSSEQYF
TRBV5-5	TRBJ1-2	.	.	TGTGCCAGCAGCCCCAGGGGTTATGGCTACACCTTC	CASSPRGYGYTF
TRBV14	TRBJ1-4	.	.	TGTGCCAGCAGAGGCAGGGGTTCTGAAAAACTGTTTTTT	CASRGRGSEKLFF
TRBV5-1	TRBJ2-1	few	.	TGCGCCAGCACCGATCCAGGGGGAGGCAATGAGCAGTTCTTC	CASTDPGGGNEQFF
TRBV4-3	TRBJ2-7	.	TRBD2	TGCGCCAGCAGCCAAGATAGGGCGGGGGTTCTCTACGAGCAGTACTTC	CASSQDRAGVLYEQYF
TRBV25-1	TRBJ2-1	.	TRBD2	TGTGCCAGCGGGCCGACTAGCGGGCCCTACAATGAGCAGTTCTTC	CASGPTSGPYNEQFF
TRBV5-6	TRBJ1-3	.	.	TGTGCCAGCAGCTTTGCAGGATTAAACTCTGGAAACACCATATATTTT	CASSFAGLNSGNTIYF
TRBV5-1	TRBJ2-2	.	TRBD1	TGCGCCAGCGGGACAGGGTTGAGCGGGGAGCTGTTTTTT	CASGTGLSGELFF
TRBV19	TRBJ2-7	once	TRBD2	TGTGCCAGTGGATTTAGCGGGAGCTCCTACGAGCAGTACTTC	CASGFSGSSYEQYF